A single sample is the source of the 15 T cell receptor beta chains below, sequenced in a study of T-cell reconstitution after alpha-beta-depleted transplantation in children. Unique molecular identifiers were incorporated during preparation of the TCRbeta library. Each CDR3 protein gets one entry after TCRdb re-called the PCR reads with MiXCR. The top ten clones hold roughly 9.7% of a sample with under 400,000 distinct CDR3 sequences, approximately 23% of them seen once. The input for sequencing was PBMCs, mostly from graft donor cells, taken 180 days after TCRalphabeta/CD19-depleted stem cell transplant. The receptors come from a male patient younger than 18 who had a stem cell transplant for acute lymphoblastic leukemia, so the T cells may come from the graft donor.

This clonotype has ten or more counts. The rearrangement uses TRBV5-1 and TRBJ2-5; a possible D gene is TRBD2 (6 bases). The CDR3 length is 15 residues. Germline V gives CDR1 SGHRS, CDR2 YFSETQ. V lost 2 bases and J 5 bases, leaving 16 bases between the germline ends. The CDR3 sequence is CASSFAGNPTETQYF. The CDR3 coding sequence is TGCGCCAGCAGCTTTGCGGGGAATCCAACGGAGACCCAGTACTTC.

V and J are TRBV27 and TRBJ1-1; TRBD1 is a possible D gene (6 bases). This CDR3 has 14 residues. The V gene's germline CDR1 is MNHEY and CDR2 SMNVEV (reference sequence). V was trimmed by 4 bases and J by 6 bases, leaving 15 bases between them. CDR3 DNA: TGTGCCAGCAGTTCCAACAGGGCTACCCCTGAAGCTTTCTTT. Protein: CASSSNRATPEAFF.

The rearrangement uses TRBV9 and TRBJ2-3; 9 bases line up with TRBD2. CDR3 length: 19 amino acids. Per the germline V gene, CDR1 is SGDLS and CDR2 is YYNGEE. The V and J ends lost 0 bases and 0 bases, in that order; junction bases with no gene match: 11. CDR3 sequence (DNA): TGTGCCAGCAGCGTAGTTGGAGCGGGAGGAAGGTTCAGCACAGATACGCAGTATTTT. Protein: CASSVVGAGGRFSTDTQYF.

J is TRBJ2-3 and V is TRBV4-1; perhaps TRBD2 as D (7 bases). This CDR3 is 17 amino acids long. The ends were cut back, 0 bases at V and 1 base at J, with 14 bases in the middle. The germline CDR1 and CDR2 sequences are MGHRA and YSYEKL. The CDR3, as DNA: TGCGCCAGCAGCCAAGATCGAAGGGGGGGAGGCACAGATACGCAGTATTTT. Its protein product is CASSQDRRGGGTDTQYF.

The chain recombines TRBV6-2 or TRBV6-3 with TRBJ2-1; D perhaps matches TRBD2 (6 bases). Trimming left V 8 bases short and J 5 bases short, with 13 bases between. The V gene's germline CDR1 is MNHEY and CDR2 SVGEGT. CDR3 size: 13 residues. The CDR3 loop reads CASRDFANNEQFF. The CDR3 coding sequence is TGTGCCAGCCGGGACTTCGCCAACAATGAGCAGTTCTTC.

This clonotype showed up just a few times. The chain joins TRBV4-2 to TRBJ1-1; 8 bases fit TRBD1. The CDR3 extends over 16 amino acids. Germline CDR1 and CDR2: LGHNA and YNFKEQ. Germline trimming cut 1 base from V and 4 bases from J; bases unmatched to any gene: 8. CDR3 DNA: TGTGCCAGCAGCCAAGTTTTCAGGGGGCTAGGCACTGAAGCTTTCTTT. It codes for CASSQVFRGLGTEAFF.

This clonotype was seen a handful of times. This chain uses TRBV6-5 with TRBJ2-1; the D gene is possibly TRBD2 (6 bases). CDR1 is MNHEY and CDR2 is SVGAGI in the germline V gene. Trimming left V 2 bases short and J 4 bases short, with 24 bases between. The length of the CDR3 is 19 residues. The CDR3 DNA sequence: TGTGCCAGCAGTTACCGGGACTCTCCGGGGTATAATGGGTACAATGAGCAGTTCTTC. As protein: CASSYRDSPGYNGYNEQFF.

Many counts were recorded for this clonotype. V is TRBV7-2 and J is TRBJ2-7; 7 bases agree with TRBD1. This CDR3 region has 15 residues. CDR1 is SGHTA and CDR2 is FQGNSA in the germline V gene. Losses at the gene ends were 3 bases for V and 2 bases for J; bases not matched to a gene: 7. Here the CDR3 reads CASSLGQPTPYEQYF. As DNA, the CDR3 is TGTGCCAGCAGCTTGGGACAGCCGACTCCCTACGAGCAGTACTTC.

This clonotype was counted only a few times. The V and J genes are TRBV5-1 and TRBJ1-4; D is unresolved. The CDR3 length is 15 residues. CDR1 SGHRS and CDR2 YFSETQ come from the germline V gene. Trimming cost V 3 bases and J 5 bases, with 14 bases left between them. The CDR3 reads CASSSFRATNEKLFF. CDR3 coding DNA: TGCGCCAGCAGCTCCTTCCGGGCTACGAATGAAAAACTGTTTTTT.

The chain recombines TRBV5-1 with TRBJ2-7, with a tentative D call TRBD2 (5 bases). Trimming left V 1 base short and J 5 bases short, with 25 bases between. The CDR3 contains 18 residues. Germline V gives CDR1 SGHRS, CDR2 YFSETQ. CDR3 DNA sequence: TGCGCCAGCAGCTTGATCCCTTCCGTTAGTCAGTTGAGGGACGAGCAGTACTTC. This encodes CASSLIPSVSQLRDEQYF.

The chain joins TRBV12-3 or TRBV12-4 to TRBJ2-1; a weak D match, TRBD1 (6 bases). The ends were cut back, 5 bases at V and 3 bases at J, with 11 bases in the middle. CDR3 length equals 14 residues. CDR3 sequence reads: CASSTGFGYNEQFF. CDR3 coding DNA: TGTGCCAGCAGTACAGGGTTTGGCTACAATGAGCAGTTCTTC.

This clonotype has a handful of counts. The V and J genes are TRBV25-1 and TRBJ1-4, with D perhaps matching TRBD1 (6 bases). This CDR3 is 15 amino acids long. Trimming left V 0 bases short and J 8 bases short, with 13 bases between. Germline V gene sequence: CDR1 MGHDK, CDR2 SYGVNS. The CDR3, as DNA: TGTGCCAGCAGTGAATATAGCGGGGGGCGAGAAAAACTGTTTTTT. Its protein is CASSEYSGGREKLFF.

The chain has TRBV29-1 and TRBJ2-7, with 7 positions matching TRBD2. This CDR3 has 12 residues. V shed 5 bases, J shed 6 bases, and the junction held 7 bases outside the gene matches. The V gene's germline CDR1 is SQVTM and CDR2 ANQGSEA. CDR3 in DNA: TGCAGCGTTCTTCGGGAGGAGGGCGAGCAGTACTTC. Translated, it gives CSVLREEGEQYF.

This clonotype appeared a few times. This sequence joins TRBV7-9 and TRBJ2-1; D is unresolved. CDR1 SEHNR and CDR2 FQNEAQ come from the germline V gene (reference sequence). The CDR3 is 16 amino acids. The V end lost 1 base, the J end lost 5 bases, and 15 bases lay between the germline ends. The CDR3 spells CASSLVPGRVDNEQFF. Here the CDR3 DNA reads TGTGCCAGCAGCTTAGTCCCCGGGCGTGTAGACAATGAGCAGTTCTTC. Using reference TRBV7-9 and TRBJ2-1 for the parts outside the CDR3, the full variable domain is DTGVSQNPRHKITKRGQNVTFRCDPISEHNRLYWYRQTLGQGPEFLTYFQNEAQLEKSRLLSDRFSAERPKGSFSTLEIQRTEQGDSAMYLCASSLVPGRVDNEQFFGPGTRLTVL.

This clonotype has more than one count but fewer than ten. This CDR3 reads CASSRQVGRGETQYF. The CDR3 region has the DNA TGTGCCAGCAGCCGTCAGGTGGGGAGAGGGGAGACCCAGTACTTC. The chain carries TRBV7-2 and TRBJ2-5; TRBD2 might be the D (5 bases). Germline V lookup: CDR1 SGHTA, CDR2 FQGNSA. The CDR3 has 15 residues. The V end was cut by 5 bases, the J end by 5 bases, with 18 bases between.